This entry lists 23 T cell receptor beta chains sequenced from one sample in a study of cytomegalovirus exposure and HLA in healthy donors. Measured with immunoSEQ multiplex PCR; TCRdb has only the in-frame clones, and not every one. This table has about 220,000 clones, about 91% appearing once. Sequencing input: PBMCs. The source of these receptors is a woman younger than 35 in good health and CMV-seronegative.

The V call is TRBV30, the J call TRBJ1-5; D possibly corresponds to TRBD1 (5 bases). From germline, CDR1 is GTSNPN and CDR2 SVGIG (reference sequence). The V and J ends lost 0 bases and 6 bases respectively, with 18 bases between them. This CDR3 has 16 residues. For the CDR3, the DNA is TGTGCCTGGAGTGTTCGGGGCGGGGCGTCGGGTCAGCCCCAGCATTTT. This codes for CAWSVRGGASGQPQHF. Based on the CDR3 plus reference TRBV30 and TRBJ1-5, the full variable domain is SQTIHQWPATLVQPVGSPLSLECTVEGTSNPNLYWYRQAAGRGLQLLFYSVGIGQISSEVPQNLSASRPQDRQFILSSKKLLLSDSGFYLCAWSVRGGASGQPQHFGDGTRLSIL.

The chain uses TRBV5-6 and TRBJ1-5; D is ambiguous. The length of the CDR3 is 14 residues. V was clipped by 1 base and J by 6 bases, with 11 bases between them. Germline V gene sequence: CDR1 SGHDT, CDR2 YYEEEE. The CDR3 bases are TGTGCCAGCAGCTTGATTGCGGATCTTCAGCCCCAGCATTTT. It is translated as CASSLIADLQPQHF.

The rearrangement links TRBV5-4 to TRBJ2-7; 8 bases match TRBD2. J was trimmed by 3 bases and V by 0 bases; bases with no gene match: 8. Per the germline V gene, CDR1 is SGHNT and CDR2 is YYREEE (reference sequence). This CDR3 has 16 residues. The CDR3 sequence is CASSLDVSREGYEQYF. In DNA form, the CDR3 reads TGTGCCAGCAGCTTGGATGTCTCCCGGGAGGGCTACGAGCAGTACTTC. The full variable domain, rest sourced from reference TRBV5-4 and TRBJ2-7, is ETGVTQSPTHLIKTRGQQVTLRCSSQSGHNTVSWYQQALGQGPQFIFQYYREEENGRGNFPPRFSGLQFPNYSSELNVNALELDDSALYLCASSLDVSREGYEQYFGPGTRLTVT.

The chain employs TRBV18 and TRBJ2-1; 13 nucleotides agree with TRBD2. With V trimmed by 4 bases and J by 10 bases, 16 bases remained unmatched. This CDR3 comprises 18 residues. Germline V gene lookup returns CDR1 KGHSH and CDR2 LQKENI. CDR3 in amino acids: CASSHLVPRTSGSGEQFF. The CDR3 DNA sequence: TGTGCCAGCTCACACCTCGTCCCCAGGACTAGCGGGAGTGGCGAGCAGTTCTTC.

This chain uses TRBV25-1 with TRBJ1-2; 7 positions agree with TRBD1. Germline trimming cut 6 bases from V and 8 bases from J; bases unmatched to any gene: 6. Germline values: CDR1 MGHDK, CDR2 SYGVNS. The CDR3 has 12 amino acids. CDR3 in amino acids: CASSQGERGYTF. The CDR3 DNA is TGTGCCAGCAGCCAGGGGGAAAGGGGCTACACCTTC.

V is TRBV6-1 and J is TRBJ2-7; tentative D call: TRBD1 (6 bases). This CDR3 spans 14 amino acids. V lost 3 bases, J lost 3 bases, and 12 bases lay in between. Per the germline V gene, CDR1 is MNHNS and CDR2 is SASEGT. The CDR3 nucleotides read TGTGCCAGCAGTGATTCCGGGACACTCTACGAGCAGTACTTC. This sequence encodes CASSDSGTLYEQYF.

The chain has TRBV7-8 and TRBJ2-5; 8 nucleotides align to TRBD1. V shed 6 bases, J shed 1 base, and the junction held 10 bases outside the gene matches. This CDR3 has 16 residues. Germline V gene data show CDR1 as SGHVS and CDR2 as FQNEAQ. The CDR3: CASRLTGTGPQETQYF. The CDR3 DNA follows: TGTGCCAGCAGATTGACCGGGACAGGCCCCCAAGAGACCCAGTACTTC. The full variable domain, completed using reference TRBV7-8 and TRBJ2-5, is GAGVSQSPRYKVAKRGQDVALRCDPISGHVSLFWYQQALGQGPEFLTYFQNEAQLDKSGLPSDRFFAERPEGSVSTLKIQRTQQEDSAVYLCASRLTGTGPQETQYFGPGTRLLVL.

J is TRBJ2-1 and V is TRBV4-2, with TRBD2 matching over 9 bases. Germline V gene lookup returns CDR1 LGHNA and CDR2 YNFKEQ. J gave up 7 bases and V 1 base, and 11 bases lay outside the gene matches. The CDR3 length is 17 residues. CDR3 coding DNA: TGTGCCAGCAGCCAAGGCAGAATTCAGCGGGAGGTGAATGAGCAGTTCTTC. Encoded protein: CASSQGRIQREVNEQFF.

This clone was observed once. The V and J genes are TRBV28 and TRBJ1-1, with D perhaps TRBD1 (5 bases). This CDR3 region has 15 residues. V lost 8 bases and J 4 bases, leaving 20 bases between the germline ends. The germline CDR1 and CDR2 sequences are MDHEN and SYDVKM. CDR3 protein: CASSKLPGIGTEAFF. In nucleotides, the CDR3 is TGTGCCAGCTCAAAGCTACCAGGGATCGGCACTGAAGCTTTCTTT.

This chain connects TRBV28 to TRBJ2-1, with TRBD2 as a possible D gene (7 bases). V dropped 8 bases and J dropped 8 bases, with 16 bases sitting between them. This CDR3 is 13 amino acids long. CDR1 is MDHEN, CDR2 SYDVKM, per germline. DNA of the CDR3: TGTGCCAGCTCTGATTGGGGGGGCCATGAGCAGTTCTTC. It encodes CASSDWGGHEQFF.

V is TRBV5-6 and J is TRBJ2-2; TRBD1 agrees at 12 bases. After removal of 4 bases from V and 4 bases from J, the junction contained 5 bases not matched to a gene. The germline CDR1 and CDR2 sequences are SGHDT and YYEEEE. The CDR3 consists of 16 residues. This CDR3 reads CASSMGQGARTGELFF. DNA of the CDR3: TGTGCCAGCAGCATGGGACAGGGGGCGCGCACCGGGGAGCTGTTTTTT.

The chain couples TRBV4-2 to TRBJ2-1; 8 bases fit TRBD2. Germline V lookup: CDR1 LGHNA, CDR2 YNFKEQ. With V trimmed by 4 bases and J by 7 bases, 12 bases remained unmatched. This CDR3 region has 16 residues. CDR3 protein: CASSPVLSGSKNEQFF. The CDR3 bases are TGTGCCAGCAGCCCGGTCTTGAGCGGGAGCAAGAATGAGCAGTTCTTC.

The chain couples TRBV4-1 to TRBJ1-2; TRBD1 agrees at 10 bases. The CDR3 is 15 residues long. CDR1 and CDR2 from the germline V gene are MGHRA and YSYEKL. With V trimmed by 0 bases and J by 4 bases, 2 bases remained unmatched. CDR3 nucleotide sequence: TGCGCCAGCAGCCAAGAACGGACAGGGGGCTATGGCTACACCTTC. Translating it yields CASSQERTGGYGYTF.

The V gene is TRBV4-1, the J gene TRBJ1-5; D unclear. Germline lookup yields CDR1 MGHRA and CDR2 YSYEKL. The CDR3 runs to 13 residues. The V end was cut by 0 bases, the J end by 6 bases, with 6 bases between. Here the CDR3 reads CASSQDNGQPQHF. As DNA, the CDR3 is TGCGCCAGCAGCCAAGATAACGGTCAGCCCCAGCATTTT.

The chain is built from TRBV19 and TRBJ2-1, with 9 nucleotides matching TRBD2. V trimming: 5 bases; J trimming: 10 bases; junction bases outside the gene matches: 9. Germline V gene lookup returns CDR1 LNHDA and CDR2 SQIVND (reference sequence). This CDR3 has 14 residues. The CDR3 coding sequence is TGTGCCAGTAGTGCTGCTAGCGGGAACGGCGAGCAGTTCTTC. This gives the protein CASSAASGNGEQFF.

The chain employs TRBV30 and TRBJ2-5, with D perhaps TRBD2 (5 bases). V lost 0 bases and J lost 4, with 9 bases in between. The germline V gene has CDR1 GTSNPN and CDR2 SVGIG (reference sequence). The CDR3 has 13 amino acids. The CDR3 sequence is CAWSVPSGETQYF. The CDR3 bases are TGTGCCTGGAGTGTGCCAAGCGGAGAGACCCAGTACTTC.

This clone is a singleton in its sample. The rearrangement uses TRBV7-9 and TRBJ1-4; D unresolved. Germline V gene lookup returns CDR1 SEHNR and CDR2 FQNEAQ (reference sequence). Trimming took 1 base from V and 4 from J, leaving 13 bases between them. The length of the CDR3 is 16 residues. The CDR3 bases are TGTGCCAGCAGCTTAGTACTGGCGGATAATAATGAAAAACTGTTTTTT. It codes for CASSLVLADNNEKLFF.

This chain uses TRBV7-8 with TRBJ2-5; 7 bases agree with TRBD2. CDR1 and CDR2 from the germline V gene are SGHVS and FQNEAQ. The CDR3 has 16 amino acids. After removal of 5 bases from V and 4 bases from J, the junction contained 13 bases not matched to a gene. The DNA for the CDR3 is TGTGCCAGCAGCGCCACCGGGAGGCGTGGGGTAGAGACCCAGTACTTC. It specifies CASSATGRRGVETQYF. The entire variable domain, with the rest obtained from reference TRBV7-8 and TRBJ2-5, is as follows: GAGVSQSPRYKVAKRGQDVALRCDPISGHVSLFWYQQALGQGPEFLTYFQNEAQLDKSGLPSDRFFAERPEGSVSTLKIQRTQQEDSAVYLCASSATGRRGVETQYFGPGTRLLVL.

The J gene is TRBJ2-7, the V gene TRBV10-3; no definite D call. CDR3 length: 14 amino acids. Germline loops: CDR1 ENHRY, CDR2 SYGVKD. The ends were cut back, 3 bases at V and 2 bases at J, with 11 bases in the middle. The CDR3 DNA sequence: TGTGCCATCAGTGACCAGGCCGAGACCTACGAGCAGTACTTC. Translation gives CAISDQAETYEQYF.

The chain links TRBV11-2 to TRBJ2-5; D may be TRBD2 (7 bases). Per germline, CDR1 SGHAT and CDR2 FQNNGV. This CDR3 has 15 residues. The V end lost 5 bases, the J end lost 5 bases, and 18 bases lay between the germline ends. The CDR3 DNA is TGTGCCAGCAGCGGATCCCGGGGGGCCCTCGAGACCCAGTACTTC. Residues: CASSGSRGALETQYF.

This clone was detected only once. V and J are TRBV7-4 and TRBJ1-5; 10 bases agree with TRBD1. With V trimmed by 3 bases and J by 6 bases, 2 bases remained unmatched. Germline V lookup: CDR1 SGHVT, CDR2 SQSDAQ. CDR3 size: 14 residues. The DNA of the CDR3 is TGTGCCAGCAGCTTGCGGGACAGGGGTCAGCCCCAGCATTTT. Translation gives CASSLRDRGQPQHF.

The gene calls are TRBV27 and TRBJ2-7; 8 bases match TRBD1. Trimming at V came to 3 bases and at J to 6 bases, leaving 7 bases not matched to a gene. Germline assignment: CDR1 MNHEY and CDR2 SMNVEV (reference sequence). The CDR3 runs 14 residues. Here the CDR3 DNA reads TGTGCCAGCAGTTTTTCGGCAGGGGGCTTCGAGCAGTACTTC. This encodes CASSFSAGGFEQYF.

J is TRBJ2-3 and V is TRBV7-9; D is perhaps TRBD1 (6 bases). Looked up from germline, CDR1 is SEHNR and CDR2 is FQNEAQ (reference sequence). The CDR3 totals 15 residues. V was shortened by 1 base and J by 4 bases, with 12 bases between the two germline ends. CDR3 DNA sequence: TGTGCCAGCAGCTTAGACAGGACAGTGGCAGATACGCAGTATTTT. Residues: CASSLDRTVADTQYF. Full variable domain (outside the CDR3, taken from reference TRBV7-9 and TRBJ2-3): DTGVSQNPRHKITKRGQNVTFRCDPISEHNRLYWYRQTLGQGPEFLTYFQNEAQLEKSRLLSDRFSAERPKGSFSTLEIQRTEQGDSAMYLCASSLDRTVADTQYFGPGTRLTVL.